The 10 T cell receptor beta chains below were found in one sample sequenced in a study of T cells in Graves' hyperthyroidism and ophthalmopathy. The source material, RNA transcripts, was used to amplify TCR beta CDR3 regions. TCR CDR3 underwent first-round RT-PCR with the HTBI primer set. TCRdb processed the multiplex PCR reads anew with MiXCR; each CDR3 protein has one entry. This table holds approximately 600,000 distinct CDR3 sequences, 14% found once. Material for sequencing was blood. The receptors come from a woman between 18 and 29 years old with Graves' ophthalmopathy.

The chain joins TRBV28 to TRBJ1-2, with 7 bases lining up with TRBD1. In germline, CDR1 is MDHEN, CDR2 SYDVKM. This CDR3 contains 16 residues. Unmatched junction bases numbered 6, after V lost 2 bases and J lost 0 bases. The CDR3 region has the DNA TGTGCCAGCAGTTTAACGAACAGGGGACCTAACTATGGCTACACCTTC. Protein product: CASSLTNRGPNYGYTF.

The rearrangement links TRBV27 to TRBJ1-6, with D possibly matching TRBD1 (6 bases). V lost 8 bases and J 7 bases, leaving 21 bases between the germline ends. Germline V gene sequence: CDR1 MNHEY, CDR2 SMNVEV (reference sequence). The CDR3 is 16 amino acids. The CDR3 is CASALGSGAKNSPLHF. Here the CDR3 DNA reads TGTGCCAGCGCCCTGGGTTCGGGGGCGAAGAATTCACCCCTCCACTTT.

This clonotype appeared a few times. The rearrangement joins TRBV5-6 to TRBJ2-3; D may be TRBD2 (5 bases). V was cut by 4 bases and J by 4 bases, with 10 bases left in between. The CDR3 length is 13 residues. Germline assignment: CDR1 SGHDT and CDR2 YYEEEE. The CDR3 DNA reads as TGTGCCAGCAGCCGGACTGGGCCAGATACGCAGTATTTT. Its protein product is CASSRTGPDTQYF.

The rearrangement joins TRBV4-3 to TRBJ1-6; TRBD1 is a possible D gene (6 bases). Germline CDR1 and CDR2: LGHNA and YSLEER. V lost 0 bases and J lost 7, with 13 bases in between. There are 16 residues in the CDR3. The CDR3 region is CASSQEQGSGNSPLHF. The CDR3, as DNA: TGCGCCAGCAGCCAAGAACAGGGCAGTGGGAATTCACCCCTCCACTTT.

This chain joins TRBV20-1 and TRBJ2-5; possible D gene TRBD2, 6 bases. In germline, CDR1 is DFQATT, CDR2 SNEGSKA (reference sequence). Trimming left V 3 bases short and J 2 bases short, with 16 bases between. The CDR3 spans 15 residues. CDR3 sequence: CSASISGAAQETQYF. As DNA, the CDR3 is TGCAGTGCTAGTATCTCGGGAGCGGCTCAAGAGACCCAGTACTTC.

In this sample, this clonotype turned up many times. The genes are TRBV3-1 and TRBJ2-2, with D unclear. Trimming left V 3 bases short and J 7 bases short, with 18 bases between. The CDR3 is 16 amino acids. Germline V gene sequence: CDR1 LGHDT, CDR2 YNNKEL (reference sequence). CDR3 DNA sequence: TGTGCCAGCAGCCATCACCTAAGAAGGGATGGCGGGGAGCTGTTTTTT. As protein: CASSHHLRRDGGELFF. The full variable domain, with the rest looked up from reference TRBV3-1 and TRBJ2-2, is DTAVSQTPKYLVTQMGNDKSIKCEQNLGHDTMYWYKQDSKKFLKIMFSYNNKELIINETVPNRFSPKSPDKAHLNLHINSLELGDSAVYFCASSHHLRRDGGELFFGEGSRLTVL.

This clonotype has just a few counts. V and J are TRBV4-2 and TRBJ2-1; TRBD1 might be the D (6 bases). V was trimmed by 1 base and J by 4 bases, leaving 17 bases between them. Germline V gene sequence: CDR1 LGHNA, CDR2 YNFKEQ. The CDR3 is 17 residues long. This chain's CDR3 is CASSQGPTGLRYNEQFF. Written as DNA, the CDR3 is TGTGCCAGCAGCCAAGGGCCTACAGGGTTGAGGTACAATGAGCAGTTCTTC.

This chain joins TRBV20-1 and TRBJ2-1, with D possibly TRBD2 on 7 matching bases. Germline CDR1 reads DFQATT; CDR2 reads SNEGSKA (reference sequence). The CDR3 covers 18 residues. V was shortened by 3 bases and J by 2 bases, with 23 bases between the two germline ends. CDR3 sequence: CSARLILTRGGPYNEQFF. The DNA of the CDR3 is TGCAGTGCTAGGCTTATTTTGACAAGGGGGGGGCCCTACAATGAGCAGTTCTTC.

A word on this clonotype: One end of the junction varies from germline; a read error may be responsible. The rearrangement joins TRBV11-2 to TRBJ2-7, with D hard to call. Germline V gene data show CDR1 as SGHAT and CDR2 as FQNNGV. This CDR3 contains 17 residues. CDR3 DNA sequence: TGTGTCAGCAGCTTAGATCAGGCACTCCTATCTAACTACGAGCAGTACTTC. This sequence encodes CVSSLDQALLSNYEQYF.

The chain couples TRBV6-1 to TRBJ2-1; 11 nucleotides line up with TRBD1. V lost 5 bases, J lost 6 bases, and 15 bases stayed unmatched. The CDR3 loop spans 18 amino acids. CDR1 is MNHNS, CDR2 SASEGT, per germline. CDR3 sequence reads: CASSYSRDRGSVFNEQFF. For the CDR3, the DNA is TGTGCCAGCAGTTATTCCCGGGACAGGGGGTCAGTATTCAATGAGCAGTTCTTC.